This entry concerns a single T cell receptor (beta chain). The target antigen is unknown. The PCR used 60 Vbeta and 13 Jbeta primers. TCRdb keeps only in-frame clones here, not all; method: immunoSEQ multiplex PCR. Of around 120,000 clones listed, roughly four fifths were seen once; the top ten hold roughly 1.2%. The sample is drawn from a study of cytomegalovirus exposure and HLA in healthy donors. Study details: Out of 150 million to 200 million T cells, an earlier analysis found around 120 million unique TCR beta sequences in total.

CDR1 and CDR2 from the germline V gene are GTSNPN and SVGIG (reference sequence). V lost 3 bases and J 2 bases, leaving 12 bases between the germline ends. The length of the CDR3 is 14 residues. Study observations and caveats: Evidence from a later analysis indicated that most CMV-associated TCR beta chains looked HLA-restricted. Researchers reported in a later analysis that a missense DCLRE1C variant was tied to TCR beta V- and J-gene trimming.

This clonotype was obtained from a boy younger than 18 in good health and CMV-seronegative. Material for sequencing was PBMCs. The gene calls are TRBV30 and TRBJ2-3; possibly TRBD2 for D (6 bases). The CDR3 coding sequence is TGTGCCTGGAGCCGGGACTCTATCACAGATACGCAGTATTTT. It translates to CAWSRDSITDTQYF.